This TCR beta chain is from a study of post-analysis software for immune sequencing data. In the study overall: Recorded disease courses covered relapsing-remitting, secondary progressive and progressive-relapsing multiple sclerosis. Some patients had no subtype annotation. Study-level points and caveats: TRBV segments more frequent in patients than in controls numbered several and included TRBV5-6, TRBV5-1 and TRBV20-1. A significant reduction in normalized Chao1 diversity was observed in multiple sclerosis patients versus controls.

Libraries were made from TCR beta cDNA, and they carried unique molecular identifiers. Using its own MiXCR run on the PCR reads, TCRdb lists one record per CDR3 protein. The table lists approximately 660,000 distinct CDR3 sequences, around 64% of them singletons. V gave up 6 bases and J gave up 6 bases; unmatched junction bases: 3. This CDR3 contains 13 residues. This clonotype has a handful of counts. Its antigen is unknown. V is TRBV12-3 or TRBV12-4 and J is TRBJ2-4, with TRBD1 matching 9 bases. Input material: blood. The sequence was obtained from a girl aged 2-10 years with multiple sclerosis. The CDR3 coding sequence is TGTGCCAGCAGACTGGGACAGGGAAACATTCAGTACTTC. Amino acids: CASRLGQGNIQYF.